The TCR beta chain described here comes from a study of cytomegalovirus exposure and HLA in healthy donors. Broader study findings: The study listed under 200 cytomegalovirus-associated TCR beta chains. In vitro testing confirmed a few CMV-associated chains as specific for CMV antigens. First-cohort TCR clusters were later found to tend to co-occur in the 120 or so validation repertoires.

A word on this clone: Its target is unknown.

From the approximately 120-subject validation cohort, which was separate from the approximately 670-subject first cohort, the donors were drawn. Trimming took 3 bases from V and 7 from J; bases not matched to a gene: 14. The CDR3 sequence is 18 residues long. From germline, CDR1 is SGDLS and CDR2 YYNGEE. The assay was immunoSEQ multiplex PCR, and TCRdb's table has in-frame clones only and misses some. The table shows roughly 62,000 clones, with more than 85% occurring only once. The chain joins TRBV9 to TRBJ2-1; 12 nucleotides line up with TRBD2. This sequence was found in a woman in her twenties or thirties in good health and CMV-seronegative. Sequenced input: PBMCs. CDR3: CASSAGTGQTSGSNEQFF. CDR3 in DNA: TGTGCCAGCAGCGCCGGGACAGGGCAGACTAGCGGGAGTAATGAGCAGTTCTTC.